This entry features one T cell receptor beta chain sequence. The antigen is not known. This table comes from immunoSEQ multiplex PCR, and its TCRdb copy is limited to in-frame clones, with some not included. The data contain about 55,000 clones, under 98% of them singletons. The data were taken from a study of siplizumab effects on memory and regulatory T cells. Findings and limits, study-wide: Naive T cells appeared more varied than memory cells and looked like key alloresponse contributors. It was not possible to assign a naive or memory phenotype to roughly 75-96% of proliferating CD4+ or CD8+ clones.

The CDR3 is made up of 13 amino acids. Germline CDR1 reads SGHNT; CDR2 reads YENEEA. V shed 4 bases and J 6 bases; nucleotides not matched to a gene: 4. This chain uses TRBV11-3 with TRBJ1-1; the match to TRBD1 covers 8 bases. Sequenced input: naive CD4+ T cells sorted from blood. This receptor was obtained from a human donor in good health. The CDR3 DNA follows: TGTGCCAGCAGCTCGTCAGGGGGCTCTGAAGCTTTCTTT. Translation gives CASSSSGGSEAFF.